This TCR beta chain was sequenced in a study of OX40 agonist ivuxolimab in advanced cancers. As for the study in general: The patients received ivuxolimab by intravenous route every 2 weeks at 0.01 to 10 mg/kg. Enrollees could have had prior anti-PD-1, anti-PD-L1 or anti-CTLA-4 therapy, which about 42% had received.

General study results and limits: Expanded clones were, on average, more numerous among CD8+ T cells than CD4+.

Measured with immunoSEQ multiplex PCR; TCRdb has only the in-frame clones, and not every one. Of about 61,000 clones listed, approximately 90% are singletons. Trimming took 7 bases from V and 0 from J; bases not matched to a gene: 9. The CDR3 spans 15 residues. Germline V gene data show CDR1 as SGHAT and CDR2 as FQNNGV. Of note for this clone: No antigen is known for it.

The material sequenced was CD4+ or CD8+ T cells sorted from blood, taken in a trial of the OX40 agonist ivuxolimab. The rearrangement links TRBV11-2 to TRBJ2-7, with 7 bases matching TRBD2. The origin of this receptor is an adult with an advanced solid tumor such as melanoma, head and neck, liver or kidney cancer. The CDR3 DNA follows: TGTGCCAGCACCCTCCGGGGGGACCCCTCCTACGAGCAGTACTTC. This codes for CASTLRGDPSYEQYF.